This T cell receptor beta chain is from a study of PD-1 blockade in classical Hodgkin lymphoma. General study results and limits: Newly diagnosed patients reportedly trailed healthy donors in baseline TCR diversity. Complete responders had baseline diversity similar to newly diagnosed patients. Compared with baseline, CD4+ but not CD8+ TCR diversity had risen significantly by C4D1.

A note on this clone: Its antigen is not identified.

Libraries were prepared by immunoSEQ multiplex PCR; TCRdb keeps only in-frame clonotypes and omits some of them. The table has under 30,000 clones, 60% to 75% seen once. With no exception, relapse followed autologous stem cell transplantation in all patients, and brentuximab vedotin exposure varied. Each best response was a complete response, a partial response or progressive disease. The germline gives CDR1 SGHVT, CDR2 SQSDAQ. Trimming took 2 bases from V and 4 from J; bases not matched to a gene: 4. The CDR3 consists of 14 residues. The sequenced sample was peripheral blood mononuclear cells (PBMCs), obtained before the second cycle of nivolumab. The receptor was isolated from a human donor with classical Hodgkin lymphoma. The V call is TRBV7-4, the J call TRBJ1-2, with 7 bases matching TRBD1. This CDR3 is CASSLKGGCYGYTF. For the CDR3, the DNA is TGTGCCAGCAGCTTAAAAGGGGGCTGCTATGGCTACACCTTC. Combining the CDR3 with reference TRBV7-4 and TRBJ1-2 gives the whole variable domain GAGVSQSPRYKVAKRGRDVALRCDSISGHVTLYWYRQTLGQGSEVLTYSQSDAQRDKSGRPSGRFSAERPERSVSTLKIQRTEQGDSAVYLCASSLKGGCYGYTFGSGTRLTVV.